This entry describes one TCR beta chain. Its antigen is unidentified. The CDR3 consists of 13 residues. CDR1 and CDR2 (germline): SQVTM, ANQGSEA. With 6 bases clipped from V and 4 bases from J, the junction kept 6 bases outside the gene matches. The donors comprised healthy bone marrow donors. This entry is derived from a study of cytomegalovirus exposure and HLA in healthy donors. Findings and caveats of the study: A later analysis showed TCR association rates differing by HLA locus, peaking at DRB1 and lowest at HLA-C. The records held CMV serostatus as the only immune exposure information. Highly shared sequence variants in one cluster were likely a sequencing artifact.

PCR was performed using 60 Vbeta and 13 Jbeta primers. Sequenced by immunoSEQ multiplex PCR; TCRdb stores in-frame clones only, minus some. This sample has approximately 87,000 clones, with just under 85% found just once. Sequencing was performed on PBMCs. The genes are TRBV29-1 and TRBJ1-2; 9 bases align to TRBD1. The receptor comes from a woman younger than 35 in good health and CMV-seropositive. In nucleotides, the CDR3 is TGCAGCGTCCATCCGGGACAGGGCTATGGCTACACCTTC. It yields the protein CSVHPGQGYGYTF.